This TCR beta chain was recorded in a study of post-analysis software for immune sequencing data. Points from the study as a whole: Elevated frequency relative to controls characterized a handful of TRBV segments in patients, TRBV5-6, TRBV5-1 and TRBV20-1 among them. Multiple sclerosis patients showed significantly lower normalized Chao1 diversity than controls did. Samples from a shared batch, those prepared together, strongly co-clustered by F measure.

V lost 3 bases and J 2 bases, leaving 11 bases between the germline ends. CDR1 and CDR2 (germline): MNHEY, SVGEGT. The CDR3 is made up of 14 amino acids. The table lists this clonotype with a few counts. Antigen: not known. cDNA libraries of TCR beta carried unique molecular identifiers. Starting from roughly 1.1 to 9.2 million T cells, the study yielded roughly 0.5 million cDNA molecules. TCRdb re-called the PCR reads through MiXCR, storing one row per CDR3 protein. The table shows about 760,000 distinct CDR3 sequences, with roughly 27% occurring only once. The sample taken for sequencing was blood. The source is a girl aged 5-17 years with multiple sclerosis. The chain combines TRBV6-2 or TRBV6-3 with TRBJ2-7; no clear D gene. CDR3 in amino acids: CASSYPATPYEQYF. CDR3 in DNA: TGTGCCAGCAGTTATCCCGCTACACCCTACGAGCAGTACTTC.